The 2 T cell receptor beta chains presented below share a single source sample, sequenced in a study of blood T cell repertoires in COVID-19. Data came from immunoSEQ multiplex PCR; TCRdb stores just in-frame clones and leaves some out. This sample has 95,000 to 120,000 clones, with about two thirds found just once. The sequencing sample was made of peripheral blood. These receptors were obtained from a woman in her 40s with acute or convalescent COVID-19.

The J gene is TRBJ1-6, the V gene TRBV5-4; the D is unclear. The CDR3 extends over 13 amino acids. In germline, CDR1 is SGHNT, CDR2 YYREEE (reference sequence). Trimming stripped 0 bases from V and 12 bases from J, with 10 bases between. The CDR3 region is CASSLGRTGPLHF. CDR3 coding DNA: TGTGCCAGCAGCTTGGGCCGCACGGGACCCCTCCACTTT.

The rearrangement joins TRBV29-1 to TRBJ1-2; no clear D gene. The CDR3 consists of 14 residues. Germline CDR1 reads SQVTM; CDR2 reads ANQGSEA. Trimming left V 5 bases short and J 4 bases short, with 17 bases between. The DNA of the CDR3 is TGCAGCGTTCGGGATTCTGACGGAGGCTATGGCTACACCTTC. As protein: CSVRDSDGGYGYTF.